This T cell receptor (beta chain) was retrieved from a study of T cells in lung cancer brain metastases. This table comes from immunoSEQ multiplex PCR, and its TCRdb copy is limited to in-frame clones, with some not included. The sample lists approximately 1,700 clones, more than 80% seen once, with 6.3% in the top ten. The length of the CDR3 is 16 residues. The V end lost 5 bases, the J end lost 4 bases, and 15 bases lay between the germline ends. Germline CDR1 SGHTA, CDR2 FQGTGA. This clone came up once. The clonotype comes from a man aged 55 to 70 with non-small cell lung cancer that had spread to the brain. This chain uses TRBV7-3 with TRBJ2-6; D possibly corresponds to TRBD1 (5 bases). The sample taken for sequencing was tumor tissue from a brain metastasis. In DNA form, the CDR3 reads TGTGCCAGCAGCGAGCACTCAGGGTTCGGGGCCAACGTCCTGACTTTC. It yields the protein CASSEHSGFGANVLTF.